These 29 T cell receptor beta chains were sequenced from one sample in a study of shared clonotypes between healthy human individuals. Data came from immunoSEQ multiplex PCR; TCRdb stores just in-frame clones and leaves some out. The top ten hold about 0.34% of the sample, which has 2,500,000 or so clones, over 85% seen once. Material for sequencing was naive CD4+ T cells from PBMCs. Noted subset: CD45RA+ positively selected. Every receptor here comes from a man between 18 and 35 years old in good health. Some clones in this sample may be carry-over from other donors' samples.

A note on this clone: This same CDR3 is encoded by further DNA sequences in the sample. The chain couples TRBV5-1 to TRBJ2-5, with 10 bases that match TRBD1. CDR3 length: 14 amino acids. CDR1 SGHRS and CDR2 YFSETQ come from the germline V gene. The J segment lost 4 bases and the V segment lost 4 bases, leaving 4 bases of the junction unmatched. In DNA, the CDR3 is TGCGCCAGCAGCCCCGGACAGGGGGGAGAGACCCAGTACTTC. Its protein product is CASSPGQGGETQYF.

Concerning this clone: This same CDR3 is encoded by further DNA sequences in the sample. The chain employs TRBV6-5 and TRBJ1-5, with 7 bases aligning to TRBD1. Germline CDR1 MNHEY, CDR2 SVGAGI. J was trimmed by 2 bases and V by 5 bases; bases with no gene match: 3. The CDR3 covers 14 residues. The CDR3 region has the DNA TGTGCCAGCAGTCCCAGGGGGGGCAATCAGCCCCAGCATTTT. It translates to CASSPRGGNQPQHF.

The chain couples TRBV7-2 to TRBJ2-2; D is perhaps TRBD2 (5 bases). Germline values: CDR1 SGHTA, CDR2 FQGNSA. The CDR3 covers 14 residues. Trimming shortened V by 3 bases and J by 7 bases, and 12 bases separated the two germline ends. DNA of the CDR3: TGTGCCAGCAGCTTGTTAGAGGGAGTCGGGGAGCTGTTTTTT. This gives the protein CASSLLEGVGELFF.

Note on this clone: Other DNA sequences in the sample encode the same CDR3. The V call is TRBV6-6, the J call TRBJ2-2, with D possibly matching TRBD2 (6 bases). The CDR3 runs 12 residues. V lost 5 bases and J 7 bases, leaving 8 bases between the germline ends. Germline assignment: CDR1 MNHNY and CDR2 SVGAGI (reference sequence). Here the CDR3 reads CASSPGGGELFF. The CDR3 bases are TGTGCCAGCAGTCCCGGGGGCGGGGAGCTGTTTTTT.

The J gene is TRBJ1-6, the V gene TRBV28; maybe TRBD1 (5 bases). The CDR3 spans 16 residues. V lost 3 bases to trimming and J lost 6 bases, with 15 bases between them. Germline V gene data show CDR1 as MDHEN and CDR2 as SYDVKM. Here the CDR3 reads CASSFRRDGLNSPLHF. CDR3 nucleotides: TGTGCCAGCAGTTTCCGACGGGACGGTCTTAATTCACCCCTCCACTTT.

The chain couples TRBV2 to TRBJ2-1; 9 bases are a match to TRBD2. Germline CDR1 SNHLY, CDR2 FYNNEI. The CDR3 contains 16 residues. J lost 6 bases, V lost 6 bases, and 12 bases had no gene match. CDR3 region: CASRLFLAGSGNEQFF. The CDR3 DNA reads as TGTGCCAGCAGACTTTTTCTAGCGGGAAGTGGCAATGAGCAGTTCTTC.

The rearrangement links TRBV28 to TRBJ1-3, with D unclear. Germline V CDR1 and CDR2: MDHEN, SYDVKM. The ends were cut back, 3 bases at V and 4 bases at J, with 13 bases in the middle. The CDR3 sequence is 15 residues long. This chain's CDR3 is CASSLAGASGNTIYF. The DNA for the CDR3 is TGTGCCAGCAGTTTGGCGGGAGCATCGGGAAACACCATATATTTT.

The V and J genes are TRBV6-1 and TRBJ1-2, with 7 bases fitting TRBD1. Germline V gene lookup returns CDR1 MNHNS and CDR2 SASEGT. With 2 bases clipped from V and 4 bases from J, the junction kept 7 bases outside the gene matches. This CDR3 spans 15 amino acids. The CDR3: CASSELGQSLYGYTF. CDR3 sequence (DNA): TGTGCCAGCAGTGAATTGGGACAGAGCCTCTATGGCTACACCTTC.

Comments on this clone: The same CDR3 also results from other DNA sequences found in this sample. This chain connects TRBV5-1 to TRBJ2-7; TRBD1 aligns across 11 bases. Germline CDR1 is SGHRS and CDR2 is YFSETQ. This CDR3 comprises 15 residues. J gave up 3 bases and V 0 bases, and 2 bases lay outside the gene matches. The CDR3 DNA reads as TGCGCCAGCAGCTTGGCCGGGACAGGGGGCTACGAGCAGTACTTC. Protein: CASSLAGTGGYEQYF.

This chain connects TRBV27 to TRBJ2-7, with TRBD2 as a possible D gene (6 bases). This CDR3 spans 15 amino acids. Between the trimmed V and J ends, which lost 7 bases and 1 base, there was a span of 17 bases. The germline gives CDR1 MNHEY, CDR2 SMNVEV (reference sequence). CDR3 nucleotide sequence: TGTGCCAGCACTCCAGTCGGAGGGAATTCCTACGAGCAGTACTTC. Its protein is CASTPVGGNSYEQYF.

The chain is built from TRBV13 and TRBJ2-7; TRBD1 agrees at 8 bases. Germline loops: CDR1 PRHDT, CDR2 FYEKMQ (reference sequence). J lost 3 bases, V lost 5 bases, and 12 bases had no gene match. The CDR3 is 16 residues long. CDR3 residues: CASSRRTGHIVYEQYF. The CDR3 DNA follows: TGTGCCAGCAGCCGCCGGACAGGGCATATCGTCTACGAGCAGTACTTC.

The chain uses TRBV15 and TRBJ1-3; possibly TRBD1 for D (5 bases). In germline, CDR1 is LNHNV, CDR2 YYDKDF (reference sequence). V was trimmed by 2 bases and J by 0 bases, leaving 8 bases between them. The CDR3 is 15 residues long. The CDR3 DNA follows: TGTGCCACCAGCAGAACTGACAGCTCTGGAAACACCATATATTTT. Encoded protein: CATSRTDSSGNTIYF.

The chain couples TRBV15 to TRBJ2-7, with D perhaps matching TRBD1 (6 bases). Germline V gene sequence: CDR1 LNHNV, CDR2 YYDKDF (reference sequence). With 1 base removed from V and 2 bases from J, the gap between germline ends came to 9 bases. The CDR3 consists of 14 residues. CDR3 nucleotide sequence: TGTGCCACCAGCAGAGCTCCAGGGGCCTACGAGCAGTACTTC. It encodes CATSRAPGAYEQYF.

The V and J genes are TRBV7-2 and TRBJ1-1; perhaps TRBD1 as D (6 bases). The V gene lost 2 bases and the J gene lost 10 bases, with 14 bases spanning the gap. The CDR3 covers 13 residues. The germline V gene encodes CDR1 SGHTA and CDR2 FQGNSA. The CDR3 spells CASSLIWDNGAFF. CDR3 in DNA: TGTGCCAGCAGCTTAATCTGGGACAATGGAGCTTTCTTT. Together with reference TRBV7-2 and TRBJ1-1, the CDR3 gives the full variable domain: GAGVSQSPSNKVTEKGKDVELRCDPISGHTALYWYRQSLGQGLEFLIYFQGNSAPDKSGLPSDRFSAERTGGSVSTLTIQRTQQEDSAVYLCASSLIWDNGAFFGQGTRLTVV.

The CDR3 sequence is CASSPQPGFPGTQYF. The CDR3, as DNA: TGTGCCAGCAGCCCCCAGCCGGGCTTCCCGGGGACCCAGTACTTC. The chain is built from TRBV7-7 and TRBJ2-5; D is undetermined. The CDR3 length is 15 residues. The germline CDR1 and CDR2 sequences are SSHAT and FNYEAQ (reference sequence). The V end was cut by 5 bases, the J end by 7 bases, with 20 bases between.

The chain recombines TRBV7-2 with TRBJ2-3, with D possibly matching TRBD2 (5 bases). Germline V gene data show CDR1 as SGHTA and CDR2 as FQGNSA. V was trimmed by 3 bases and J by 14 bases, leaving 21 bases between them. The CDR3 runs 14 residues. The CDR3 loop is CASSFDPGSRRLYF. Here the CDR3 DNA reads TGTGCCAGCAGCTTCGATCCGGGAAGTAGGCGTTTGTATTTT.

This rearrangement joins TRBV5-6 to TRBJ1-2; 9 bases map to TRBD1. The CDR3 has 15 amino acids. Germline V gene data show CDR1 as SGHDT and CDR2 as YYEEEE. Trimming took 4 bases from V and 4 from J; bases not matched to a gene: 8. The CDR3 is CASSTGDRGGYGYTF. As DNA, the CDR3 is TGTGCCAGCAGCACCGGAGACAGGGGGGGCTATGGCTACACCTTC.

The chain uses TRBV5-6 and TRBJ1-1; 8 nucleotides line up with TRBD1. The CDR3 is made up of 14 amino acids. Trimming cost V 4 bases and J 7 bases; bases outside gene matches: 9. Germline lookup yields CDR1 SGHDT and CDR2 YYEEEE. The CDR3 here is CASSGQGSGHEAFF. The CDR3 DNA reads TGTGCCAGCAGCGGACAGGGTTCGGGGCATGAAGCTTTCTTT.

V usage is TRBV2 and J usage is TRBJ2-2; no clear D. V was cut by 6 bases and J by 4 bases, with 12 bases left in between. The CDR3 consists of 14 residues. The germline CDR1 and CDR2 sequences are SNHLY and FYNNEI. CDR3 sequence reads: CASRGIYPTGELFF. The DNA for the CDR3 is TGTGCCAGCAGGGGAATTTACCCCACCGGGGAGCTGTTTTTT.

The genes are TRBV14 and TRBJ2-3; D unresolved. Germline CDR1 reads SGHDN; CDR2 reads FVKESK. Trimming left V 7 bases short and J 0 bases short, with 8 bases between. The CDR3 covers 13 residues. CDR3 DNA: TGTGCCAGCACCCGATTTAGCACAGATACGCAGTATTTT. Translated: CASTRFSTDTQYF.

The chain carries TRBV20-1 and TRBJ2-1; D is unclear. V was cut by 6 bases and J by 9 bases, with 12 bases left in between. Germline CDR1 and CDR2: DFQATT and SNEGSKA (reference sequence). The CDR3 contains 11 residues. CDR3 region: CSALRTAEQFF. CDR3 DNA sequence: TGCAGTGCCCTCCGAACAGCTGAGCAGTTCTTC.

The J gene is TRBJ2-7, the V gene TRBV27; weak D call: TRBD1 (6 bases). CDR3 length equals 12 residues. Germline CDR1 reads MNHEY; CDR2 reads SMNVEV (reference sequence). The V gene lost 3 bases and the J gene lost 5 bases, with 8 bases spanning the gap. CDR3 loop: CASSFQGHEQYF. For the CDR3, the DNA is TGTGCCAGCAGTTTTCAGGGGCACGAGCAGTACTTC.

The gene calls are TRBV6-6 and TRBJ2-5, with 9 bases aligning to TRBD2. The germline V gene encodes CDR1 MNHNY and CDR2 SVGAGI (reference sequence). This CDR3 has 15 amino acids. Unmatched junction bases numbered 7, after V lost 4 bases and J lost 4 bases. CDR3 amino acids: CASSSSGALIETQYF. As DNA, the CDR3 is TGTGCCAGCAGTTCTAGCGGGGCCTTGATAGAGACCCAGTACTTC.

The chain uses TRBV5-4 and TRBJ1-3, with a possible D match to TRBD1 (5 bases). This CDR3 comprises 16 residues. Germline CDR1 SGHNT, CDR2 YYREEE (reference sequence). V was cut by 3 bases and J by 0 bases, with 13 bases left in between. The CDR3 sequence is CASSSRTPSSGNTIYF. In DNA form, the CDR3 reads TGTGCCAGCAGCTCCCGGACACCCAGCTCTGGAAACACCATATATTTT.

Concerning this clone: Other DNA sequences in the same sample also yield this CDR3. The genes are TRBV4-2 and TRBJ2-2; possible D gene TRBD2, 5 bases. Trimming shortened V by 0 bases and J by 0 bases, and 8 bases separated the two germline ends. This CDR3 is 16 amino acids long. Per germline, CDR1 LGHNA and CDR2 YNFKEQ. CDR3 bases: TGTGCCAGCAGCCAAGAGACGGGGACGAACACCGGGGAGCTGTTTTTT. Protein sequence: CASSQETGTNTGELFF.

Concerning this clone itself: The same CDR3 can be traced to other DNA sequences in this sample. The chain employs TRBV19 and TRBJ2-7, with a tentative D call TRBD2 (5 bases). The CDR3 contains 13 residues. Per the germline V gene, CDR1 is LNHDA and CDR2 is SQIVND (reference sequence). Between the trimmed V and J ends, which lost 1 base and 6 bases, there was a span of 10 bases. In DNA form, the CDR3 reads TGTGCCAGTAGTATAGTCGGTGAGGGCGAGCAGTACTTC. Amino acids: CASSIVGEGEQYF. Using reference TRBV19 and TRBJ2-7 for the parts outside the CDR3, the full variable domain is DGGITQSPKYLFRKEGQNVTLSCEQNLNHDAMYWYRQDPGQGLRLIYYSQIVNDFQKGDIAEGYSVSREKKESFPLTVTSAQKNPTAFYLCASSIVGEGEQYFGPGTRLTVT.

This clone came up a few times. V gene TRBV28 combines with J gene TRBJ1-1; 7 nucleotides align to TRBD1. The CDR3 length is 13 residues. The germline gives CDR1 MDHEN, CDR2 SYDVKM. Losses at the gene ends were 3 bases for V and 8 bases for J; bases not matched to a gene: 6. The CDR3 protein is CASSLTGRREAFF. In DNA, the CDR3 is TGTGCCAGCAGTTTGACAGGGCGGAGAGAAGCTTTCTTT.

This chain links TRBV7-9 with TRBJ1-3; D is possibly TRBD1 (6 bases). The V gene lost 3 bases and the J gene lost 0 bases, with 12 bases spanning the gap. This CDR3 contains 16 residues. Germline V lookup: CDR1 SEHNR, CDR2 FQNEAQ (reference sequence). The CDR3 is CASSFRDTDSGNTIYF. Written as DNA, the CDR3 is TGTGCCAGCAGCTTCCGGGACACGGACTCTGGAAACACCATATATTTT. The variable domain in full, completed from reference TRBV7-9 and TRBJ1-3, reads DTGVSQNPRHKITKRGQNVTFRCDPISEHNRLYWYRQTLGQGPEFLTYFQNEAQLEKSRLLSDRFSAERPKGSFSTLEIQRTEQGDSAMYLCASSFRDTDSGNTIYFGEGSWLTVV.

The chain recombines TRBV28 with TRBJ1-3; D not certain. The CDR3 loop spans 15 amino acids. V gave up 4 bases and J gave up 3 bases, with 13 bases separating them. Germline CDR1 and CDR2: MDHEN and SYDVKM. The CDR3 DNA reads TGTGCCAGCAGTTCGCCACAGACCCATGGAAACACCATATATTTT. This sequence encodes CASSSPQTHGNTIYF.